This TCR beta chain was sequenced in a study of T-cell memory formation after mild COVID-19. Overall study results and limits: Pre-infection memory harbored some responding clones, suggesting cross-reactive memory joined.

Worth noting for this clonotype: No antigen is known for it.

The CDR3 consists of 14 residues. The ends were cut back, 5 bases at V and 5 bases at J, with 12 bases in the middle. CDR1 LNHNV and CDR2 YYDKDF come from the germline V gene (reference sequence). 5'RACE primed from the constant segment yielded TCR alpha and TCR beta cDNA libraries bearing sample barcodes and UMIs. TCRdb processed the 5' RACE reads anew with MiXCR; each CDR3 protein has one entry. This table holds 500,000 to 600,000 distinct CDR3 sequences, 18% found once. The TCR originated in an adult woman who had mild COVID-19 (a few samples of this study predate the infection). Cell type and time point are not known. Sequencing was performed on PBMCs or a T cell subset sorted from them (not recorded which). V gene TRBV15 combines with J gene TRBJ1-4; D remains unclear. CDR3 protein: CATSARVANEKLFF. The CDR3 region has the DNA TGTGCCACCAGCGCGAGGGTAGCGAATGAAAAACTGTTTTTT. The whole variable domain, filled in from reference TRBV15 and TRBJ1-4, reads DAMVIQNPRYQVTQFGKPVTLSCSQTLNHNVMYWYQQKSSQAPKLLFHYYDKDFNNEADTPDNFQSRRPNTSFCFLDIRSPGLGDTAMYLCATSARVANEKLFFGSGTQLSVL.